Sequencing of this TCR beta chain was carried out in a study of control samples from healthy donors and cancer patients. Here immunoSEQ multiplex PCR was the method, and the copy in TCRdb shows in-frame clones only, minus some. There are roughly 400,000 clones in the sample; 75% to 95% occur only once, and approximately 6.3% lies in the top ten. Sequencing used PBMCs. This TCR derives from a man aged 35 to 55 with head and neck cancer.

The CDR3 loop is CASSPVVGGEQYF. CDR3 coding DNA: TGTGCCAGCAGCCCAGTAGTAGGGGGCGAGCAGTACTTC. The chain has TRBV11-2 and TRBJ2-7; a possible D gene is TRBD1 (6 bases). Germline V gene sequence: CDR1 SGHAT, CDR2 FQNNGV. CDR3 length: 13 residues. The germline V and J ends were trimmed by 5 bases and 6 bases, with 14 bases remaining between them.